The 21 T cell receptor beta chains presented below share a single source sample, sequenced in a study of breast tumors, draining lymph nodes, adjacent tissues. From the multiplex PCR reads, TCRdb called clonotypes with MiXCR, one entry per CDR3 protein. Counted here are roughly 120,000 distinct CDR3 sequences, 20% occurring once; the ten biggest clones make up less than 4%. Samples came from axillary lymph nodes draining the breast cancer. The sequenced material came from axillary lymph node tissue. Receptor source: a female donor with breast cancer. Some clones in this sample may be carry-over from other donors' samples.

In this sample, this clonotype turned up many times. The rearrangement uses TRBV7-9 and TRBJ1-2; TRBD1 might be the D (6 bases). Germline V lookup: CDR1 SEHNR, CDR2 FQNEAQ (reference sequence). The CDR3 covers 12 residues. V was shortened by 5 bases and J by 7 bases, with 11 bases between the two germline ends. The CDR3 sequence: CASSPQGPGYTF. The CDR3 nucleotides read TGTGCCAGCAGCCCACAGGGACCTGGCTACACCTTC.

This clonotype was counted at least ten times. This sequence joins TRBV5-6 and TRBJ2-7, with 8 positions matching TRBD1. The V and J ends lost 4 bases and 4 bases, in that order; junction bases with no gene match: 10. The CDR3 totals 15 residues. In germline, CDR1 is SGHDT, CDR2 YYEEEE. The CDR3 here is CASSGAQGAGYEQYF. The CDR3 coding sequence is TGTGCCAGCAGCGGAGCCCAGGGGGCAGGGTACGAGCAGTACTTC.

This clonotype was recorded at least ten times. This chain joins TRBV19 and TRBJ2-3; D gene unclear. The CDR3 length is 12 residues. Looked up from germline, CDR1 is LNHDA and CDR2 is SQIVND (reference sequence). Trimming left V 4 bases short and J 4 bases short, with 6 bases between. The CDR3 region is CASSTVADTQYF. The CDR3, as DNA: TGTGCCAGTAGTACAGTAGCAGATACGCAGTATTTT.

This clonotype was counted a single time. A much larger clone lies one base from this, so it may be a read error. This chain connects TRBV7-9 to TRBJ1-2; no definite D call. This CDR3 is built from 13 residues. Germline CDR1 and CDR2: SEHNR and FQNEAQ (reference sequence). The CDR3 sequence: CASSLASNYGYAF. DNA for the CDR3: TGTGCCAGCAGCTTAGCCAGTAACTATGGCTACGCCTTC.

On this clonotype: It may be a read error: a sequence one base away is much more abundant. The gene calls are TRBV28 and TRBJ2-5; weak D call: TRBD2 (7 bases). The germline V gene has CDR1 MDHEN and CDR2 SYDVKM. The CDR3 length is 15 residues. Deletions cut 7 bases from V and 4 bases from J, with 19 bases between. As DNA, the CDR3 is TGTGCCAGCATAACGGGGGGCAGACCGCGAGAGACCCAGTACTTC. As protein: CASITGGRPRETQYF. Based on the CDR3 plus reference TRBV28 and TRBJ2-5, the full variable domain is DVKVTQSSRYLVKRTGEKVFLECVQDMDHENMFWYRQDPGLGLRLIYFSYDVKMKEKGDIPEGYSVSREKKERFSLILESASTNQTSMYLCASITGGRPRETQYFGPGTRLLVL.

This clonotype showed up many times. The V call is TRBV5-1, the J call TRBJ1-4, with 12 bases lining up with TRBD1. Unmatched junction bases numbered 7, after V lost 4 bases and J lost 3 bases. The CDR3 consists of 17 residues. The germline V gene has CDR1 SGHRS and CDR2 YFSETQ. CDR3 sequence: CASSLGTGGSANEKLFF. CDR3 nucleotides: TGCGCCAGCAGCCTAGGGACAGGGGGCTCTGCTAATGAAAAACTGTTTTTT.

Regarding this clonotype: This clone may be a read error of a much larger clone one base away. V is TRBV25-1 and J is TRBJ1-4; no firm D call. This CDR3 is built from 11 residues. In germline, CDR1 is MGHDK, CDR2 SYGVNS. Here the CDR3 DNA reads TGTGCCAGCAGTGAATCATCGTTGTTCTCTTTT. This codes for CASSESSLFSF. The entire variable domain, with the rest obtained from reference TRBV25-1 and TRBJ1-4, is as follows: EADIYQTPRYLVIGTGKKITLECSQTMGHDKMYWYQQDPGMELHLIHYSYGVNSTEKGDLSSESTVSRIRTEHFPLTLESARPSHTSQYLCASSESSLFSFGSGTQLSVL.

The V gene is TRBV5-1, the J gene TRBJ2-7, with D possibly TRBD2 on 5 matching bases. With 3 bases removed from V and 7 bases from J, the gap between germline ends came to 8 bases. CDR1 is SGHRS, CDR2 YFSETQ, per germline. The CDR3 sequence is 11 residues long. CDR3 residues: CASSSEVEQYF. DNA of the CDR3: TGCGCCAGCAGCTCGGAGGTGGAGCAGTACTTC.

In the case of this clonotype: Given a much more abundant clone one base away, this may be a read error. This sequence joins TRBV19 and TRBJ1-2, with 7 bases identical to TRBD1. Germline V gene lookup returns CDR1 LNHDA and CDR2 SQIVND (reference sequence). This CDR3 contains 15 residues. DNA for the CDR3: TGTGCCAGTAGTACTTCAGGGGGTGCTCACTATGGCTACATCTTC. Translation gives CASSTSGGAHYGYIF.

This clonotype showed up many times. The chain uses TRBV10-1 and TRBJ2-3; D is undetermined. From germline, CDR1 is WNHNN and CDR2 SYGVQD (reference sequence). CDR3 length: 14 residues. V lost 0 bases, J lost 2 bases, and 6 bases lay in between. The CDR3 DNA reads as TGCGCCAGCAGTGAGTCGGCCATCACAGATACGCAGTATTTT. Translated: CASSESAITDTQYF.

This clonotype was counted at least ten times. The CDR3 region has the DNA TGTGCCACCAGTGGGCCTGGCTATATCGGCTACACCTTC. Its translation: CATSGPGYIGYTF. The gene calls are TRBV24-1 and TRBJ1-2, with no clear D. Germline CDR1 is KGHDR and CDR2 is SFDVKD. The CDR3 extends over 13 amino acids. The V gene lost 5 bases and the J gene lost 8 bases, with 14 bases spanning the gap.

The sample holds many counts of this clonotype. The chain couples TRBV19 to TRBJ2-1, with 13 bases aligning to TRBD2. The V segment lost 5 bases and the J segment 9 bases; nucleotides outside the gene matches: 4. The CDR3 is 14 amino acids. CDR1 and CDR2 (germline): LNHDA, SQIVND (reference sequence). CDR3 bases: TGTGCCAGTAGTTCGGGACTAGCGGGAATTGAGCAGTTCTTC. Protein: CASSSGLAGIEQFF.

In this sample, this clonotype turned up a few times. This may be a read error, as it is one base from a much larger clone. The chain employs TRBV7-9 and TRBJ2-7; perhaps D is TRBD1 or TRBD2 (5 bases each). The CDR3 extends over 13 amino acids. V lost 5 bases and J lost 1, with 9 bases in between. CDR1 and CDR2 from the germline V gene are SEHNR and FQNEAQ (reference sequence). For the CDR3, the DNA is TGTGCCAGCAGCGGGGACGCTTCCTACGAGCAGTACTTC. Protein: CASSGDASYEQYF.

The chain links TRBV19 to TRBJ1-2, with D perhaps matching TRBD1 (6 bases). Germline-derived CDR1 and CDR2 are LNHDA and SQIVND (reference sequence). The V end lost 8 bases, the J end lost 4 bases, and 17 bases lay between the germline ends. The CDR3 covers 14 residues. In DNA form, the CDR3 reads TGTGCCAGTGGACCCCAGGACAGCGGCTATGGCTACACCTTC. Encoded protein: CASGPQDSGYGYTF.

The table lists this clonotype with many counts. DNA of the CDR3: TGTGCCAGCCATGAGCAGGGTAATTCACCCCTCCACTTT. Protein product: CASHEQGNSPLHF. This rearrangement joins TRBV2 to TRBJ1-6; tentative D call: TRBD1 (5 bases). Germline assignment: CDR1 SNHLY and CDR2 FYNNEI. The V gene lost 8 bases and the J gene lost 6 bases, with 11 bases spanning the gap. The length of the CDR3 is 13 residues.

This clonotype was seen ten or more times. The chain has TRBV20-1 and TRBJ2-6; D may be TRBD1 or TRBD2 (5 bases each). V was trimmed by 3 bases and J by 0 bases, leaving 12 bases between them. The CDR3 is made up of 16 amino acids. Germline V gene sequence: CDR1 DFQATT, CDR2 SNEGSKA (reference sequence). The CDR3 DNA follows: TGCAGTGCTAGGGGGGAACAGCTCTCTGGGGCCAACGTCCTGACTTTC. Translating it yields CSARGEQLSGANVLTF.

This clonotype has a count of ten or more. The V call is TRBV9, the J call TRBJ2-3, with TRBD2 matching over 8 bases. Germline-derived CDR1 and CDR2 are SGDLS and YYNGEE. J gave up 3 bases and V 4 bases, and 13 bases lay outside the gene matches. This CDR3 contains 17 residues. The CDR3: CASSPGGGGRRTDTQYF. As DNA, the CDR3 is TGTGCCAGCAGCCCGGGGGGGGGCGGCCGAAGGACAGATACGCAGTATTTT.

This clonotype was counted many times. J is TRBJ2-5 and V is TRBV5-1, with D hard to call. CDR1 is SGHRS, CDR2 YFSETQ, per germline. V was shortened by 2 bases and J by 2 bases, with 4 bases between the two germline ends. The CDR3 is 12 residues long. The CDR3 reads CASSLLQETQYF. In DNA, the CDR3 is TGCGCCAGCAGCTTACTGCAAGAGACCCAGTACTTC.

The V gene is TRBV2, the J gene TRBJ2-7, with 9 bases identical to TRBD2. The V gene end was trimmed by 7 bases and the J gene end by 4 bases; junction bases not matched to a gene: 8. The germline gives CDR1 SNHLY, CDR2 FYNNEI. The CDR3 runs 14 residues. CDR3 sequence reads: CASMASGAVYEQYF. The DNA of the CDR3 is TGTGCCAGCATGGCTAGCGGGGCCGTATACGAGCAGTACTTC.

The table lists this clonotype with many counts. The chain carries TRBV13 and TRBJ2-1, with 10 bases that match TRBD1. Trimming removed 4 bases from V and 1 base from J; junction bases left unmatched: 7. CDR1 and CDR2 from the germline V gene are PRHDT and FYEKMQ (reference sequence). The CDR3 consists of 17 residues. CDR3 region: CASSSRRDRGSYNEQFF. The CDR3 nucleotides read TGTGCCAGCAGCTCCCGAAGGGACAGGGGTTCCTACAATGAGCAGTTCTTC.

This clonotype was counted many times. V usage is TRBV6-5 and J usage is TRBJ2-1, with D perhaps TRBD1 (6 bases). The CDR3 has 17 residues. V lost 5 bases to trimming and J lost 0 bases, with 17 bases between them. Germline V gene lookup returns CDR1 MNHEY and CDR2 SVGAGI. The CDR3 protein is CASSPRQGRGSYNEQFF. CDR3 nucleotide sequence: TGTGCCAGCAGTCCCAGGCAGGGCAGGGGCTCCTACAATGAGCAGTTCTTC.